This TCR beta chain was sequenced during a study of T cell repertoires in cytomegalovirus infection. About this clonotype itself: Its antigen is undetermined.

One entry per CDR3 protein, called by TCRdb with MiXCR from the reads. The sample holds around 900,000 distinct CDR3 sequences, 30% to 40% seen once. Trimming stripped 4 bases from V and 2 bases from J, with 13 bases between. The CDR3 loop spans 14 amino acids. CDR1 is SGHKS and CDR2 is YYEKEE in the germline V gene (reference sequence). The clonotype originates from a human donor in good health (CMV status not recorded). Some clones in this sample may be carry-over from other donors' samples. This sequence joins TRBV5-5 and TRBJ2-7; no reliable D call. Source: cultured CD8+ T cells from PBMCs, taken from culture after CMV antigen stimulation. The DNA of the CDR3 is TGTGCCAGCAGCCCTGTGGAGCTTACCTACGAGCAGTACTTC. Translating it yields CASSPVELTYEQYF.